The 13 T cell receptor beta chains listed next were all sequenced from one sample in a study of blood T cell repertoires in COVID-19. Profiled with immunoSEQ multiplex PCR; TCRdb holds only in-frame clones, not every one. The sample records about 350,000 clones, over 80% being singletons. Sequenced: peripheral blood. These receptors were obtained from a woman between 45 and 65 years old with COVID-19, enrolled during active disease.

The V and J genes are TRBV11-2 and TRBJ1-6; D gene unclear. Trimming left V 5 bases short and J 0 bases short, with 8 bases between. This CDR3 contains 15 residues. CDR1 and CDR2 (germline): SGHAT, FQNNGV. The CDR3 sequence: CASSPGSSYNSPLHF. The CDR3 bases are TGTGCCAGCAGCCCAGGAAGCTCCTATAATTCACCCCTCCACTTT.

The J gene is TRBJ2-1, the V gene TRBV27; 7 bases fit TRBD1. CDR1 is MNHEY and CDR2 is SMNVEV in the germline V gene (reference sequence). The CDR3 covers 15 residues. V dropped 4 bases and J dropped 9; count of bases not matched to a gene: 12. The DNA of the CDR3 is TGTGCCAGCAGTTCACCGGGACAGTTTATCCCTGAGCAGTTCTTC. It encodes CASSSPGQFIPEQFF.

V is TRBV18 and J is TRBJ1-3, with D possibly TRBD1 on 6 matching bases. The CDR3 consists of 19 residues. From germline, CDR1 is KGHSH and CDR2 LQKENI. Trimming removed 3 bases at V and 0 bases at J, with 21 bases between. The CDR3, as DNA: TGTGCCAGCTCACCCCTCGGACAGCCCGCCACTATCTCTGGAAACACCATATATTTT. It is translated as CASSPLGQPATISGNTIYF.

The V call is TRBV11-3, the J call TRBJ2-1, with D possibly TRBD2 on 5 matching bases. CDR1 and CDR2 (germline): SGHNT, YENEEA. V was cut by 4 bases and J by 5 bases, with 12 bases left in between. This CDR3 has 14 residues. CDR3 DNA: TGTGCCAGCAGCTCCGGGATAGGGAACAATGAGCAGTTCTTC. It codes for CASSSGIGNNEQFF.

This clone showed up many times. The chain carries TRBV18 and TRBJ1-1, with a weak D call TRBD1 (5 bases). CDR1 is KGHSH, CDR2 LQKENI, per germline. The CDR3 consists of 13 residues. Between the trimmed V and J ends, which lost 5 bases and 4 bases, there was a span of 11 bases. The CDR3 coding sequence is TGTGCCAGCTCAGAGGTCCAGGGCACTGAAGCTTTCTTT. Translating gives CASSEVQGTEAFF.

The chain combines TRBV7-2 with TRBJ1-5; weak D call: TRBD1 (5 bases). Trimming left V 1 base short and J 6 bases short, with 19 bases between. Germline assignment: CDR1 SGHTA and CDR2 FQGNSA. The CDR3 contains 17 residues. As DNA, the CDR3 is TGTGCCAGCAGCTTAGGGGCCAGCAGGGTGGGGTCTCAGCCCCAGCATTTT. The encoded protein is CASSLGASRVGSQPQHF.

The chain employs TRBV5-5 and TRBJ1-5; 10 bases agree with TRBD1. The CDR3 spans 15 residues. V lost 4 bases to trimming and J lost 4 bases; unmatched junction nucleotides: 5. Germline V gene lookup returns CDR1 SGHKS and CDR2 YYEKEE (reference sequence). In nucleotides, the CDR3 is TGTGCCAGCAGCGCGGGGACAGGGGTAAATCAGCCCCAGCATTTT. It translates to CASSAGTGVNQPQHF. Full variable domain (remainder filled in from reference TRBV5-5 and TRBJ1-5): DAGVTQSPTHLIKTRGQQVTLRCSPISGHKSVSWYQQVLGQGPQFIFQYYEKEERGRGNFPDRFSARQFPNYSSELNVNALLLGDSALYLCASSAGTGVNQPQHFGDGTRLSIL.

The chain combines TRBV7-2 with TRBJ2-1; 9 nucleotides align to TRBD2. CDR1 and CDR2 from the germline V gene are SGHTA and FQGNSA. The CDR3 is 15 residues long. V was pared by 2 bases and J by 8 bases, with 7 bases of the junction left unmatched. The DNA for the CDR3 is TGTGCCAGCAGCTTAACGGGACTAGCCAATGATGAGCAGTTCTTC. It translates to CASSLTGLANDEQFF. The whole variable domain, remainder taken from reference TRBV7-2 and TRBJ2-1, is GAGVSQSPSNKVTEKGKDVELRCDPISGHTALYWYRQSLGQGLEFLIYFQGNSAPDKSGLPSDRFSAERTGGSVSTLTIQRTQQEDSAVYLCASSLTGLANDEQFFGPGTRLTVL.

This chain links TRBV6-6 with TRBJ2-1; 7 bases fit TRBD2. Per germline, CDR1 MNHNY and CDR2 SVGAGI (reference sequence). The CDR3 spans 14 residues. Trimming removed 6 bases from V and 4 bases from J; junction bases left unmatched: 6. DNA of the CDR3: TGTGCCAGCAGGTCTAGCGGAAATTACAATGAGCAGTTCTTC. Protein product: CASRSSGNYNEQFF.

The genes are TRBV27 and TRBJ2-7; 7 nucleotides align to TRBD1. The CDR3 loop spans 15 amino acids. Trimming took 1 base from V and 5 from J; bases not matched to a gene: 8. Per germline, CDR1 MNHEY and CDR2 SMNVEV (reference sequence). Here the CDR3 DNA reads TGTGCCAGCAGTTTATTGCCACCGGGACAGCACGAGCAGTACTTC. As protein: CASSLLPPGQHEQYF.

The J gene is TRBJ1-1, the V gene TRBV5-5; D remains unclear. Germline lookup yields CDR1 SGHKS and CDR2 YYEKEE (reference sequence). V shed 4 bases and J shed 3 bases, with 7 bases lying between them. The CDR3 extends over 12 amino acids. CDR3 nucleotide sequence: TGTGCCAGCAGCGTTGCGGACACTGAAGCTTTCTTT. This translates into CASSVADTEAFF.

This chain links TRBV12-3 or TRBV12-4 with TRBJ1-6; 8 bases match TRBD1. There are 13 residues in the CDR3. The V and J ends lost 5 bases and 9 bases, in that order; junction bases with no gene match: 3. CDR3 bases: TGTGCCAGCAGTCTCACAGGGGGTTCACCCCTCCACTTT. Its translation is CASSLTGGSPLHF.

This rearrangement joins TRBV11-3 to TRBJ2-4; D gene unclear. V shed 1 base and J shed 0 bases, with 7 bases lying between them. Per the germline V gene, CDR1 is SGHNT and CDR2 is YENEEA. This CDR3 spans 15 amino acids. CDR3 residues: CASSLAPLAKNIQYF. The CDR3 DNA reads TGTGCCAGCAGCTTAGCCCCACTAGCCAAAAACATTCAGTACTTC.